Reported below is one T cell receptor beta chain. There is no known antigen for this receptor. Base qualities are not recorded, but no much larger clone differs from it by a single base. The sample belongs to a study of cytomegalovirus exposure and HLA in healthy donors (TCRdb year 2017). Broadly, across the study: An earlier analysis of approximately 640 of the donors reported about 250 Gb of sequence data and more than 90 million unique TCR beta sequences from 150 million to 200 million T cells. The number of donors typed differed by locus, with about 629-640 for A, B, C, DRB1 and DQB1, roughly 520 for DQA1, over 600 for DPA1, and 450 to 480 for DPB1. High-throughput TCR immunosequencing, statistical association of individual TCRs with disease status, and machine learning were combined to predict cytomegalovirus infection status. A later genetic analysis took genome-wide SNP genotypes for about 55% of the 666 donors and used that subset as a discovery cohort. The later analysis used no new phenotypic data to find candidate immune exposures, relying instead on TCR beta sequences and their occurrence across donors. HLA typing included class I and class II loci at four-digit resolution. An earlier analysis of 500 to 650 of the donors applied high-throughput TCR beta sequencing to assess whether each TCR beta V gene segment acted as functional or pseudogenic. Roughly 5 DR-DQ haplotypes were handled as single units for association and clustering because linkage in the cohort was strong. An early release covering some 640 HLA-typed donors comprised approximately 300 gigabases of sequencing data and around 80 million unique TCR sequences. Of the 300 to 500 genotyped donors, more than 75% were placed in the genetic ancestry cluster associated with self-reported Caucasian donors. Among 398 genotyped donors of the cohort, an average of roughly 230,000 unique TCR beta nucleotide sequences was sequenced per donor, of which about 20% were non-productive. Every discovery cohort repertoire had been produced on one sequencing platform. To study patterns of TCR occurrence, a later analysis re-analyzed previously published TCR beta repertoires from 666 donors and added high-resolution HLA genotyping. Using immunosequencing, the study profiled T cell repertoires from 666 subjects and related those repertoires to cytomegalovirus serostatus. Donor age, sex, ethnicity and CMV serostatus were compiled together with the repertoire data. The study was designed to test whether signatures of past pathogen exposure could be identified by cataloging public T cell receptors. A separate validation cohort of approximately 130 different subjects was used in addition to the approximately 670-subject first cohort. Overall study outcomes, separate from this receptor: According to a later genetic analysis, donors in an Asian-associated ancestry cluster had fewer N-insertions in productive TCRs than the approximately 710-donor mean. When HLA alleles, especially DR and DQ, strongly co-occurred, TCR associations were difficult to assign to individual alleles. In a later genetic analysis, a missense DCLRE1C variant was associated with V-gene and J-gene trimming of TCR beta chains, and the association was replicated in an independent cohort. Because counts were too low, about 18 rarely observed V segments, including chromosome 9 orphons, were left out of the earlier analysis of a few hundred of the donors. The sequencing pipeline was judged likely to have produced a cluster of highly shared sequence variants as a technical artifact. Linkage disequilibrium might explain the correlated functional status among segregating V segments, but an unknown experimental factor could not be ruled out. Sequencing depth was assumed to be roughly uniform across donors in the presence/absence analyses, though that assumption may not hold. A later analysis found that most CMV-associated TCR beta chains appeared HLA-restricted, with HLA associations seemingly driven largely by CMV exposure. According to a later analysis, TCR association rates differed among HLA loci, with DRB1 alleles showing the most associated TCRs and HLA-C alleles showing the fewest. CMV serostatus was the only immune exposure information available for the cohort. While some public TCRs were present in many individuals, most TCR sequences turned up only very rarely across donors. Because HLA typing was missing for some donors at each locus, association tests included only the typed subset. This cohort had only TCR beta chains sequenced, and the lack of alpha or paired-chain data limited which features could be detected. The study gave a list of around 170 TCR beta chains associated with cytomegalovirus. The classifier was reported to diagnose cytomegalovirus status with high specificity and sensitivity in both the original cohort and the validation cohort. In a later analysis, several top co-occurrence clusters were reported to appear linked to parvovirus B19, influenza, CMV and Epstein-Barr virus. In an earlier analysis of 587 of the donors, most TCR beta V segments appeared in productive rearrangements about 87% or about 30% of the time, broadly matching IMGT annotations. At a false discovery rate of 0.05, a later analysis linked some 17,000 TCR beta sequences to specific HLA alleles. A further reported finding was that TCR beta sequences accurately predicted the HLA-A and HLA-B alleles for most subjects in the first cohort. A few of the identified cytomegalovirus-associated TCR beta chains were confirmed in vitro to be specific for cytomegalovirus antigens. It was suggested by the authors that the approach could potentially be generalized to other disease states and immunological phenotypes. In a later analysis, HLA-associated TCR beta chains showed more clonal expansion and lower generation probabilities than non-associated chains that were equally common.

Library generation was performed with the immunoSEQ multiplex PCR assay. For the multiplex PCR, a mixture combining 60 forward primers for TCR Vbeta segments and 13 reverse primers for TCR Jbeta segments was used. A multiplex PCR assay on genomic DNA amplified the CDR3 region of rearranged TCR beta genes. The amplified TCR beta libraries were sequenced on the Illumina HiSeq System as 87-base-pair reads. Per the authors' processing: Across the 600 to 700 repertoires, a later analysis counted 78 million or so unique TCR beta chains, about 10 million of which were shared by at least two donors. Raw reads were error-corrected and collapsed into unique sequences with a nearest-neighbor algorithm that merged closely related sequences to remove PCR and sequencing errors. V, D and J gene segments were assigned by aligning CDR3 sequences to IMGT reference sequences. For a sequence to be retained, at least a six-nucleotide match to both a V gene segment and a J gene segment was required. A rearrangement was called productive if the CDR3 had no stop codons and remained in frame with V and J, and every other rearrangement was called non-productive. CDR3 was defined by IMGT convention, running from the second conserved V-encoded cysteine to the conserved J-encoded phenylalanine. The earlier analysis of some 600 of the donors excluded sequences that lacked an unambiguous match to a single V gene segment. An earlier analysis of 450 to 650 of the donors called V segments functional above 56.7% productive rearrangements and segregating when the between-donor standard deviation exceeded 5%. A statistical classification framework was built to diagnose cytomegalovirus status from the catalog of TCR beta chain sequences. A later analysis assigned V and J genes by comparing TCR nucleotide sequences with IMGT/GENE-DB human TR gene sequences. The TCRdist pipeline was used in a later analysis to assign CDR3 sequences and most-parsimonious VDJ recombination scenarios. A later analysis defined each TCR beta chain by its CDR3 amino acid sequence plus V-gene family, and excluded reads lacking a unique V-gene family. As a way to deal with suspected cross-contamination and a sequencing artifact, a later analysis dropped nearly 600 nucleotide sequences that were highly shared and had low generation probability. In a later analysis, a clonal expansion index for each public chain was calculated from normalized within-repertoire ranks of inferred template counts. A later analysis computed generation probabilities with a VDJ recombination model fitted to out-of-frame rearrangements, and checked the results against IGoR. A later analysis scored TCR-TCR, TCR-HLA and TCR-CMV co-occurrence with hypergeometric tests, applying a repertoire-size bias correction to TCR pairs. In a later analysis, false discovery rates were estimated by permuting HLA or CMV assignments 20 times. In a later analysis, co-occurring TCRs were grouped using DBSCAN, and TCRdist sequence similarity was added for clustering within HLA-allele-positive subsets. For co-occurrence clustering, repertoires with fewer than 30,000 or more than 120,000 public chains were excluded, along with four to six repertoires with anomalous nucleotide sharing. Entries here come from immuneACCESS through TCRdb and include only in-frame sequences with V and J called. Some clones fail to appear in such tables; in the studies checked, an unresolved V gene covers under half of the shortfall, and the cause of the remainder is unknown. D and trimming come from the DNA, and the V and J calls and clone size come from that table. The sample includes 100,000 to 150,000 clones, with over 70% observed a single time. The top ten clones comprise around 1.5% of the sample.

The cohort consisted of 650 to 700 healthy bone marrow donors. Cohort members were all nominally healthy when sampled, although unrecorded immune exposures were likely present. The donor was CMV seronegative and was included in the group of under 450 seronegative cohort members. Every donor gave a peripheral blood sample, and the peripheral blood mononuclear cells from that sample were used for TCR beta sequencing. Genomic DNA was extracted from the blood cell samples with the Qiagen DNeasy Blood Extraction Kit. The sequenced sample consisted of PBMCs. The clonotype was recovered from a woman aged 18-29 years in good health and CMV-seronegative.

The DNA reads as follows: TGCGCCAGCAGCTTGTGGACTAGCGGCCTCTACGAGCAGTACTTC. Protein translation: CASSLWTSGLYEQYF. The chain links TRBV5-1 with TRBJ2-7, with TRBD2 matching 10 junction bases. The germline V gene encodes CDR1 SGHRS and CDR2 YFSETQ. Ends trimmed: V by 1 base, J by 3 bases; bases unmatched to a gene: 4. Measured from the cysteine to the phenylalanine, the CDR3 is 15 residues long. The read is trimmed to its CDR3 DNA, 45 bases read in frame from base 1.